This T cell receptor (beta chain) was recorded in a study of shared clonotypes between healthy human individuals. Everyone who donated was a Caucasian adult who lived in Nashville, Tennessee. From germline, CDR1 is SGHTA and CDR2 FQGNSA. The CDR3 is 14 amino acids. V lost 3 bases and J 6 bases, leaving 15 bases between the germline ends. The test was conducted at deep level. Some clones are missing from TCRdb's copy, which holds only in-frame ones; the method was immunoSEQ multiplex PCR. The sample lists approximately 2,000,000 clones; less than 95% were seen once. Material for sequencing was naive CD4+ T cells from PBMCs. The subset is: CD45RA+ positively selected. The sequence came from a young man in good health. Some clones in this sample may be carry-over from other donors' samples. The chain has TRBV7-2 and TRBJ2-7; D remains unclear. CDR3 in amino acids: CASSLTGSVPEQYF. CDR3 bases: TGTGCCAGCAGCTTGACTGGGTCTGTCCCCGAGCAGTACTTC.